The present entry profiles one T cell receptor (beta chain) with its context. As yet, its antigen is unknown. These data belong to a study of early T cells in non-severe SARS-CoV-2 infection. Study-wide context: The sequenced material was bulk RNA from unsorted whole blood, and its chains were unpaired. Study-level results: VDJdb matching, biased toward anti-spike CD8 responses, missed private and CD4 specificities.

Trimming took 6 bases from V and 0 from J, leaving 9 bases between them. Germline V gene data show CDR1 as MNHEY and CDR2 as SVGAGI. The CDR3 contains 14 residues. As part of library construction, unique molecular identifiers were attached to individual cDNA molecules. TCRdb itself ran the 5' RACE reads through MiXCR, one entry per CDR3 protein. The repertoire consists of 59,000 or so distinct CDR3 sequences, with roughly 12% occurring once and the leading ten covering over 1.1%. The sequenced sample was whole blood, obtained at baseline. The chain recombines TRBV6-5 with TRBJ1-3; TRBD1 is a possible D gene (6 bases). The sequence was obtained from an adult who was a healthcare worker with PCR-confirmed SARS-CoV-2 infection or an uninfected control (not recorded which). The CDR3 DNA is TGTGCCAGCAGAAGACAGGTCTCTGGAAACACCATATATTTT. Translation gives CASRRQVSGNTIYF.